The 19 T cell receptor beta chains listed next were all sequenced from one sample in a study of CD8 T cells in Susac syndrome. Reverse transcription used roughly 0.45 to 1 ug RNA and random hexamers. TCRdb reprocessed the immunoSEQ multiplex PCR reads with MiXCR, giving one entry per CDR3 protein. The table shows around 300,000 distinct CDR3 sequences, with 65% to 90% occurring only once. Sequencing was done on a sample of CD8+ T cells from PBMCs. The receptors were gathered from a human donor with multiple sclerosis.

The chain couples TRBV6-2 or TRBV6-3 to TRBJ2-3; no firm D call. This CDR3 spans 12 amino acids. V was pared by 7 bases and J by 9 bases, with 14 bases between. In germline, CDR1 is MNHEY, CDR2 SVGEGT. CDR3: CASTNSIGTQYF. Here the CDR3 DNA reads TGTGCCAGCACGAACAGCATAGGGACGCAGTATTTT.

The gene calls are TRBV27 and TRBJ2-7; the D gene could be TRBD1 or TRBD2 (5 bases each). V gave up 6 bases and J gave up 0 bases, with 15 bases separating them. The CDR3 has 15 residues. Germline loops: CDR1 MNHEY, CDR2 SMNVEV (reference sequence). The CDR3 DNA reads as TGTGCCAGCAGGCTCGGGACGGCTAACTCCTACGAGCAGTACTTC. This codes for CASRLGTANSYEQYF.

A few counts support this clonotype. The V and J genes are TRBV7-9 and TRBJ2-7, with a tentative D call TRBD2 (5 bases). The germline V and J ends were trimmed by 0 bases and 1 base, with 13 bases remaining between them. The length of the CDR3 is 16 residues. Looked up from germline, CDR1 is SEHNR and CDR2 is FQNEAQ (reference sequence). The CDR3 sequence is CASSLAGSSPSYEQYF. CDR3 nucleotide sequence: TGTGCCAGCAGCTTAGCAGGGAGCAGTCCTTCCTACGAGCAGTACTTC.

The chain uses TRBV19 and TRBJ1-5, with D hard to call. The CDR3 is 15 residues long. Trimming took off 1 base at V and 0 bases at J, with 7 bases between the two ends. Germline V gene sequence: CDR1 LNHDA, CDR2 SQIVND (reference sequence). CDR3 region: CASSIVGNSNQPQHF. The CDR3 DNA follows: TGTGCCAGTAGTATAGTTGGTAATAGCAATCAGCCCCAGCATTTT.

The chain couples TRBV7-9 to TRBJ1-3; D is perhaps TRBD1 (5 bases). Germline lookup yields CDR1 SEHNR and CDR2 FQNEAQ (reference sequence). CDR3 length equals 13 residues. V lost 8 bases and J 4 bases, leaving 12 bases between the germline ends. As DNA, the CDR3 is TGTGCCAGCGGGCAGGGTAGCGGAAACACCATATATTTT. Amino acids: CASGQGSGNTIYF.

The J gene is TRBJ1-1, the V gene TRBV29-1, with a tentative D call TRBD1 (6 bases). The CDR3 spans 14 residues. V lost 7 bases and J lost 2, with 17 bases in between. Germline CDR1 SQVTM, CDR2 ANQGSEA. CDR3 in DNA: TGCAGCGCAGACGGGGGGCCCCTAAACACTGAAGCTTTCTTT. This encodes CSADGGPLNTEAFF.

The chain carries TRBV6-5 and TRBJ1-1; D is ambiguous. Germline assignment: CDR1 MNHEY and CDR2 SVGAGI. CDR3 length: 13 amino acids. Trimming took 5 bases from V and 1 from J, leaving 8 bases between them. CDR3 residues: CASSILRNTEAFF. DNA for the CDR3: TGTGCCAGCAGTATACTCCGGAACACTGAAGCTTTCTTT.

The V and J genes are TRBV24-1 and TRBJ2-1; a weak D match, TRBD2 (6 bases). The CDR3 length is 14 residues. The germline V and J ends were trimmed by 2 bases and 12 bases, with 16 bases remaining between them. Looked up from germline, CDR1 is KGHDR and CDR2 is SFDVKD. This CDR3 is CATSDSGSREVQFF. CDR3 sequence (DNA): TGTGCCACCAGTGATTCTGGTAGCAGGGAGGTGCAGTTCTTC.

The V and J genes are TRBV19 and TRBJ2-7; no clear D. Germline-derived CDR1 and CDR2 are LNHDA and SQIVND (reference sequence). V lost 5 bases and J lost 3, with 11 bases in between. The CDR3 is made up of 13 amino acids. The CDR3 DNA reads TGTGCCAGTAGTCCCGGCCCCGGCTACGAGCAGTACTTC. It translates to CASSPGPGYEQYF.

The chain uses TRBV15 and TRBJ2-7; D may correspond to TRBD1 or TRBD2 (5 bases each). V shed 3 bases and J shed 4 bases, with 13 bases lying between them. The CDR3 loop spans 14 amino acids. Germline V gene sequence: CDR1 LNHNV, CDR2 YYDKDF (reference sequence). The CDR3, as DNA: TGTGCCACCAGCAGCCGGGGCCCCCTTTACGAGCAGTACTTC. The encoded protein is CATSSRGPLYEQYF.

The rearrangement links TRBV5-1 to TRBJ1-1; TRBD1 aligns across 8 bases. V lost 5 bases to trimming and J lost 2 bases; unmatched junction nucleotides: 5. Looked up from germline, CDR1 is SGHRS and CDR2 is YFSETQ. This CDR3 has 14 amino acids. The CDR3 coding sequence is TGCGCCAGCAGTTACGGGACAGGAAACACTGAAGCTTTCTTT. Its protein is CASSYGTGNTEAFF. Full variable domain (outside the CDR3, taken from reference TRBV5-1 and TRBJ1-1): KAGVTQTPRYLIKTRGQQVTLSCSPISGHRSVSWYQQTPGQGLQFLFEYFSETQRNKGNFPGRFSGRQFSNSRSEMNVSTLELGDSALYLCASSYGTGNTEAFFGQGTRLTVV.

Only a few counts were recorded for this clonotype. The CDR3 DNA reads TGTGCCAGCAGTTTATCAGCCGGGGAGCTGTTTTTT. Translated, it gives CASSLSAGELFF. The chain uses TRBV27 and TRBJ2-2; D is unclear. The germline CDR1 and CDR2 sequences are MNHEY and SMNVEV (reference sequence). V was clipped by 0 bases and J by 6 bases, with 2 bases between them. The CDR3 covers 12 residues.

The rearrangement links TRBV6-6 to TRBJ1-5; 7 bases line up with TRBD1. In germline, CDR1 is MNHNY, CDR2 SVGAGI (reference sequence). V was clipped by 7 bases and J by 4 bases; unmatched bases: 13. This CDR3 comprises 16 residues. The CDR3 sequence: CASKGEQDRINQPQHF. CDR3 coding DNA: TGTGCCAGCAAGGGGGAACAGGACAGGATAAATCAGCCCCAGCATTTT.

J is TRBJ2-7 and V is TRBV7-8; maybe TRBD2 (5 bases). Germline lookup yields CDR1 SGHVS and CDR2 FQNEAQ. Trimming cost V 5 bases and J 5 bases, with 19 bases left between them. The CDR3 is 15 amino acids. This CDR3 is CASSLGGAIGDEQYF. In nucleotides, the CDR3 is TGTGCCAGCAGCCTAGGCGGCGCCATCGGGGACGAGCAGTACTTC. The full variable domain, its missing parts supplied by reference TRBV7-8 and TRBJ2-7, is GAGVSQSPRYKVAKRGQDVALRCDPISGHVSLFWYQQALGQGPEFLTYFQNEAQLDKSGLPSDRFFAERPEGSVSTLKIQRTQQEDSAVYLCASSLGGAIGDEQYFGPGTRLTVT.

CDR3 in amino acids: CSVGQTGGDGQYF. CDR3 coding DNA: TGCAGTGTCGGTCAGACTGGAGGTGATGGGCAGTACTTC. The J gene is TRBJ2-7, the V gene TRBV20-1, with TRBD2 as a possible D gene (5 bases). Trimming stripped 7 bases from V and 9 bases from J, with 22 bases between. The CDR3 spans 13 residues. The V gene's germline CDR1 is DFQATT and CDR2 SNEGSKA (reference sequence).

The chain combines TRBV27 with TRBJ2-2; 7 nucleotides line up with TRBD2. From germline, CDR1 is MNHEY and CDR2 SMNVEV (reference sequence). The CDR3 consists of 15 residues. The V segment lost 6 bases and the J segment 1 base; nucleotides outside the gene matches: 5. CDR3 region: CASREREGNTGELFF. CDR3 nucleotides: TGTGCCAGCAGGGAGCGGGAAGGGAACACCGGGGAGCTGTTTTTT.

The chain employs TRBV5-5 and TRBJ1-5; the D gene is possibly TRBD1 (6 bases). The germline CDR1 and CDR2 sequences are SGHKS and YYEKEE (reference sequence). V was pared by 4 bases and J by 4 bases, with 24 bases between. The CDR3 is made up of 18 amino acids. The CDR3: CASSPNGQGSFRNQPQHF. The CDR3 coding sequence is TGTGCCAGCAGCCCCAACGGCCAGGGGAGCTTTAGGAATCAGCCCCAGCATTTT.

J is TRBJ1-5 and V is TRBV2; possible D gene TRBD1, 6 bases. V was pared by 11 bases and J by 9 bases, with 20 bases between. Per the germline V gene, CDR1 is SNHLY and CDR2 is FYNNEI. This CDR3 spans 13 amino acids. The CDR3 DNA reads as TGTGCCGGAGGAACAGGGCCGAGGCGGCCCCAGCATTTT. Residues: CAGGTGPRRPQHF.

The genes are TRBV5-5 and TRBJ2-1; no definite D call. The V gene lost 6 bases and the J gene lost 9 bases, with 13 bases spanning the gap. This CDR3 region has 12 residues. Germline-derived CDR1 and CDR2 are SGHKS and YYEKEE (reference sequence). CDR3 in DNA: TGTGCCAGCAAGGATTCGGCGTTTGAGCAGTTCTTC. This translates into CASKDSAFEQFF.